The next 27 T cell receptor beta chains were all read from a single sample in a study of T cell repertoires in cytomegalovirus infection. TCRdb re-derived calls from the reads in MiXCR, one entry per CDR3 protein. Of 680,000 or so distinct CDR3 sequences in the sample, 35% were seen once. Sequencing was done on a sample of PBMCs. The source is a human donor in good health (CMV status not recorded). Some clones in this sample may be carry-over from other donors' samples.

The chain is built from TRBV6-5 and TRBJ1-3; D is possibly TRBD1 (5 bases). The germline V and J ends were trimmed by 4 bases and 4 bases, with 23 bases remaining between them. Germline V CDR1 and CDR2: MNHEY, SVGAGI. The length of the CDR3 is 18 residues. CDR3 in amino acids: CASSSHSLLGRVGNTIYF. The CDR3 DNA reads TGTGCCAGCAGTTCGCATTCCCTTTTGGGCAGGGTCGGAAACACCATATATTTT.

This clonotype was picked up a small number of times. This CDR3 reads CASSLSTVPKTYEQYF. Here the CDR3 DNA reads TGTGCCAGCAGCTTGTCTACAGTGCCAAAAACCTACGAGCAGTACTTC. This sequence joins TRBV11-1 and TRBJ2-7; no clear D. The CDR3 runs 16 residues. V was pared by 3 bases and J by 2 bases, with 17 bases between. The germline V gene has CDR1 SGHAT and CDR2 FQDESV (reference sequence).

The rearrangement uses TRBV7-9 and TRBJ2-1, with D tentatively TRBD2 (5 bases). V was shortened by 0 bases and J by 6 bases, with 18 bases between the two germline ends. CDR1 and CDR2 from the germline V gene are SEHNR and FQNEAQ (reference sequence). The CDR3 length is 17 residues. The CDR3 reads CASSLAGGTRRINEQFF. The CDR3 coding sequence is TGTGCCAGCAGCTTAGCCGGAGGAACTAGAAGAATCAATGAGCAGTTCTTC.

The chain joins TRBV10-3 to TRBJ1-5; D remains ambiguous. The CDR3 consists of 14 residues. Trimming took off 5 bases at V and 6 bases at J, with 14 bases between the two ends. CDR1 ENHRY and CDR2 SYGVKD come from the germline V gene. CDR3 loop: CAISYMVGVQPQHF. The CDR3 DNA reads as TGTGCCATCAGTTATATGGTCGGGGTTCAGCCCCAGCATTTT.

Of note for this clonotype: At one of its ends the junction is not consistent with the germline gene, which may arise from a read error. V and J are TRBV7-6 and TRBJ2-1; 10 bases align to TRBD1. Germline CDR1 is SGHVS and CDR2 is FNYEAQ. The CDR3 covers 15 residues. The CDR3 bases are TGTGCTAGCAGCCGGGACAGGGGTTACTACAATGAGCAGTTCTTC. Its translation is CASSRDRGYYNEQFF.

The CDR3 is CSASSAGRETQYF. DNA for the CDR3: TGCAGTGCTAGTAGTGCGGGACGAGAGACCCAGTACTTC. The chain has TRBV20-1 and TRBJ2-5, with TRBD2 as a possible D gene (6 bases). The germline V and J ends were trimmed by 3 bases and 4 bases, with 12 bases remaining between them. The CDR3 length is 13 residues. Germline CDR1 DFQATT, CDR2 SNEGSKA (reference sequence).

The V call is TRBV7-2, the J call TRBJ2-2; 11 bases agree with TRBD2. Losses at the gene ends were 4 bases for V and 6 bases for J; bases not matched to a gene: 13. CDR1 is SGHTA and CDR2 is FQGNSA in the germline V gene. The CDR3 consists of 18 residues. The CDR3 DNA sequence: TGTGCCAGCAGCTCCCCTCTAGCGGGAGGAGTCTCTTCCGGGGAGCTGTTTTTT. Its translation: CASSSPLAGGVSSGELFF.

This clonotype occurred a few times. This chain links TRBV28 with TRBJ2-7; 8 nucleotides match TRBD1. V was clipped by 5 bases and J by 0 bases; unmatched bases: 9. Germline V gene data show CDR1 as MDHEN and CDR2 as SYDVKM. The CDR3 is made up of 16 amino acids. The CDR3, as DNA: TGTGCCAGCAGTATAAACCGGGACAGGCTCTCCTACGAGCAGTACTTC. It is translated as CASSINRDRLSYEQYF.

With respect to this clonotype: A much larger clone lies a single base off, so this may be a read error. DNA for the CDR3: TGTGCCAGCAGTTCCCTCTTTTTTCAGGGTATTTCTCCCTACGACCAGTACTTC. Translating gives CASSSLFFQGISPYDQYF. The chain couples TRBV28 to TRBJ2-7; a possible D gene is TRBD1 (5 bases). The CDR3 runs 18 residues. Germline CDR1 and CDR2: MDHEN and SYDVKM.

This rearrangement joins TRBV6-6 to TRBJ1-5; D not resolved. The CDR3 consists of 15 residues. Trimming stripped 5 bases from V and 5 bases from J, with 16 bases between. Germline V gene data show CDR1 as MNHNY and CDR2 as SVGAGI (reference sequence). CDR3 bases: TGTGCCAGCAGTGGCGGCAGTTTCTCCGATCAGCCCCAGCATTTT. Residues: CASSGGSFSDQPQHF.

CDR3 sequence: CAISESETGELFF. CDR3 sequence (DNA): TGTGCCATCAGTGAGTCGGAAACCGGGGAGCTGTTTTTT. J is TRBJ2-2 and V is TRBV10-3, with unresolved D. Germline values: CDR1 ENHRY, CDR2 SYGVKD. The CDR3 length is 13 residues. V was cut by 0 bases and J by 5 bases, with 4 bases left in between.

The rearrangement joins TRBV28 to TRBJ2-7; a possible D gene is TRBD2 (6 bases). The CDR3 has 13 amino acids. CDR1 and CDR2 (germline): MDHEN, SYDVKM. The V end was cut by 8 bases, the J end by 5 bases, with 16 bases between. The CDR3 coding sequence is TGTGCCAGCGCTGGGGCGGGGCCCCACGAGCAGTACTTC. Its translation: CASAGAGPHEQYF.

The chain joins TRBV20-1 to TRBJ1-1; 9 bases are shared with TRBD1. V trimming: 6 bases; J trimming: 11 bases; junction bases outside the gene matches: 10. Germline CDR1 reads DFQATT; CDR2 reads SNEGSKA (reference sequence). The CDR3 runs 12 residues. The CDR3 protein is CSARRDREYAFF. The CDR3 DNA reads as TGCAGTGCCCGTCGGGACAGGGAGTACGCTTTCTTT.

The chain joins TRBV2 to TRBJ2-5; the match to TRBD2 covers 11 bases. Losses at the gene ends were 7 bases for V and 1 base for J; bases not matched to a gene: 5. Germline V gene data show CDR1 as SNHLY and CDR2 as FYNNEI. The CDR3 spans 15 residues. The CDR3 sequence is CASTLAGGFQETQYF. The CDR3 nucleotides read TGTGCCAGCACGCTAGCGGGGGGATTCCAAGAGACCCAGTACTTC.

In DNA, the CDR3 is TGTGCCAGCGCGCAACCCCACCAGTCCTACAATGAGCAGTTCTTC. It encodes CASAQPHQSYNEQFF. The chain recombines TRBV12-3 or TRBV12-4 with TRBJ2-1; no clear D. Trimming cost V 8 bases and J 1 base, with 15 bases left between them. This CDR3 has 15 amino acids.

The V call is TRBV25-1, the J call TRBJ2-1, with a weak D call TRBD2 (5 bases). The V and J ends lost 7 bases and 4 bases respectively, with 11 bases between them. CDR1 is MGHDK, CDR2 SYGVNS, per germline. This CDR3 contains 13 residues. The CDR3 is CASKSGPYNEQFF. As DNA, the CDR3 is TGTGCCAGCAAAAGCGGACCTTACAATGAGCAGTTCTTC.

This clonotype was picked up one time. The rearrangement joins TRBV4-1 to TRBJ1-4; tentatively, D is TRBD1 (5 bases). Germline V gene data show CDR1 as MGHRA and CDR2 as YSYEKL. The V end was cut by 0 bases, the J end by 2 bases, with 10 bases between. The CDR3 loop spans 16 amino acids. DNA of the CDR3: TGCGCCAGCAGCCAAGATCGGGGACGGACTAATGAAAAACTGTTTTTT. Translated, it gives CASSQDRGRTNEKLFF.

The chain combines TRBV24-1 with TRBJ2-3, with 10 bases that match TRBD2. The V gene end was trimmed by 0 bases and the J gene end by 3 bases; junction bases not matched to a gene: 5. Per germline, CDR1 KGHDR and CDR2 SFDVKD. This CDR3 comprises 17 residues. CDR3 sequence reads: CATSDLSSSGGTDTQYF. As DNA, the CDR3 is TGTGCCACCAGTGATTTGTCGTCTAGCGGGGGTACAGATACGCAGTATTTT.

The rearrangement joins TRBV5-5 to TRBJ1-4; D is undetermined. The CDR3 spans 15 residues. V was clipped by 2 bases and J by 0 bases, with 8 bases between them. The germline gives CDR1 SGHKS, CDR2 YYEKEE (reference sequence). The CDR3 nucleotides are TGTGCCAGCAGCTTCGAGGGAACAACTAATGAAAAACTGTTTTTT. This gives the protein CASSFEGTTNEKLFF.

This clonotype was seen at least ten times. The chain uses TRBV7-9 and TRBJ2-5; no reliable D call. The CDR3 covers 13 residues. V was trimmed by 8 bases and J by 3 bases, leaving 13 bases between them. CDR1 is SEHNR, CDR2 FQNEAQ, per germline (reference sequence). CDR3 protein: CASGSRLEETQYF. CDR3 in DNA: TGTGCCAGCGGTTCTCGACTCGAAGAGACCCAGTACTTC. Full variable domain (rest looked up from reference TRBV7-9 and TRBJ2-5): DTGVSQNPRHKITKRGQNVTFRCDPISEHNRLYWYRQTLGQGPEFLTYFQNEAQLEKSRLLSDRFSAERPKGSFSTLEIQRTEQGDSAMYLCASGSRLEETQYFGPGTRLLVL.

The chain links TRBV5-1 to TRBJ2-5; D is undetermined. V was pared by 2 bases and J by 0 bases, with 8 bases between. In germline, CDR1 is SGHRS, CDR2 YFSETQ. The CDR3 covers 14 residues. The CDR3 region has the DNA TGCGCCAGCAGCTTAGGTTCCAACCAAGAGACCCAGTACTTC. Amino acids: CASSLGSNQETQYF.

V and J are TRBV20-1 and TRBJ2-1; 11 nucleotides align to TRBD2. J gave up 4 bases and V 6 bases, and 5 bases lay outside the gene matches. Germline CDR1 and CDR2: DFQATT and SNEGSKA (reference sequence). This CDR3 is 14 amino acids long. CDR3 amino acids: CSASTSGVYNEQFF. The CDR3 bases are TGCAGTGCCTCGACTAGCGGGGTATACAATGAGCAGTTCTTC.

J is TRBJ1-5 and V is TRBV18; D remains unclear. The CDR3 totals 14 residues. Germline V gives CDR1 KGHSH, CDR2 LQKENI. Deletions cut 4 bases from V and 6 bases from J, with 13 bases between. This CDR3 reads CASSQGRTGQPQHF. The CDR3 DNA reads TGTGCCAGCTCACAAGGGCGAACGGGTCAGCCCCAGCATTTT.

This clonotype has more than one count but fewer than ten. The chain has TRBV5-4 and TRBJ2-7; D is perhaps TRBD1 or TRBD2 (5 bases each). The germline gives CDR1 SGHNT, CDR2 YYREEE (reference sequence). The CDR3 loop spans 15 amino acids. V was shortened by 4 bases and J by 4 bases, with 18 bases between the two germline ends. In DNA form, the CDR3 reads TGTGCCAGCAGCCGGCGCGGTCAGGGAGAATACGAGCAGTACTTC. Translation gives CASSRRGQGEYEQYF.

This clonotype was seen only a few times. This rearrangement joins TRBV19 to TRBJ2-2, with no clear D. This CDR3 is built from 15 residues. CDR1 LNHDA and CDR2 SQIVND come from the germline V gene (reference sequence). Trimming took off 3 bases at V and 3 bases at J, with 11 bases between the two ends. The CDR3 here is CASSMVSAYTGELFF. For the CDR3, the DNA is TGTGCCAGTAGTATGGTCTCAGCCTACACCGGGGAGCTGTTTTTT.

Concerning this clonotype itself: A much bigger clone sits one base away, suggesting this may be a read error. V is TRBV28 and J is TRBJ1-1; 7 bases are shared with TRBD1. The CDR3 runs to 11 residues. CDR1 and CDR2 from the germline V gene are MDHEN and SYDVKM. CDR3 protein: CSSRTGPEAFF. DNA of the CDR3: TGTTCCAGCAGGACAGGCCCTGAAGCTTTCTTT.

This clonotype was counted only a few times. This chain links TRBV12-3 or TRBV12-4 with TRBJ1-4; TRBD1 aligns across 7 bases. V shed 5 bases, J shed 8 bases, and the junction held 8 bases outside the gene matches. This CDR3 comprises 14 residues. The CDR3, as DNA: TGTGCCAGCAGTCTTCACAGGGGATCCGAAAAACTGTTTTTT. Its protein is CASSLHRGSEKLFF.